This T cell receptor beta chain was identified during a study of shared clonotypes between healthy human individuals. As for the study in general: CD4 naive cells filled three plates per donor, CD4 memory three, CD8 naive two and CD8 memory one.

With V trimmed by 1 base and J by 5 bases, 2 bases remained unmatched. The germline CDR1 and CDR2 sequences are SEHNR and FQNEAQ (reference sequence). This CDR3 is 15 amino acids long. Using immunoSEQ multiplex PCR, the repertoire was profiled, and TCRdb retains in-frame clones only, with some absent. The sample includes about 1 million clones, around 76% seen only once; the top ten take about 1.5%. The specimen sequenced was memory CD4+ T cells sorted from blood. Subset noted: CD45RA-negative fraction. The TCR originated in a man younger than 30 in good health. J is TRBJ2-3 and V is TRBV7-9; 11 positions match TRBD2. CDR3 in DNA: TGTGCCAGCAGCTTAGGAACTAGCGGGGGAGATACGCAGTATTTT. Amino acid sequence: CASSLGTSGGDTQYF. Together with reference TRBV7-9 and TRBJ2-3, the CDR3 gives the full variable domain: DTGVSQNPRHKITKRGQNVTFRCDPISEHNRLYWYRQTLGQGPEFLTYFQNEAQLEKSRLLSDRFSAERPKGSFSTLEIQRTEQGDSAMYLCASSLGTSGGDTQYFGPGTRLTVL.